This TCR beta chain was captured in a study of T cells in Graves' hyperthyroidism and ophthalmopathy. Study results and caveats: Most expanded thyroid clonotypes above 0.001 also appeared in blood.

On this clonotype: Its antigen is unidentified. A much larger clone differs from this one at a single base, so this may be a read error.

The CDR3 is made up of 14 amino acids. J gave up 5 bases and V 6 bases, and 4 bases lay outside the gene matches. It was RNA transcripts that yielded the amplified TCR beta CDR3 regions. A first-round RT-PCR of the TCR CDR3 used the HTBI primer set. TCRdb fed the multiplex PCR reads into MiXCR, producing one record per CDR3 protein. The sample gives approximately 370,000 distinct CDR3 sequences, about 18% of which show up once; about a third is in the top ten. Uncontrolled infections, other autoimmune diseases, pregnancy or lactation led to exclusion of patients. Blood dates from first hyperthyroidism diagnosis, before any ophthalmopathy symptoms.

The sequencing input was blood. The rearrangement joins TRBV12-3 or TRBV12-4 to TRBJ1-4, with 9 positions matching TRBD1. The origin of this receptor is a woman aged 25 to 39 with Graves' hyperthyroidism that later progressed to Graves' ophthalmopathy. CDR3 nucleotide sequence: TGTGCCAGCAGGATCGGGACAGGGAATGAAAAACTGTTTTTT. As protein: CASRIGTGNEKLFF.